This T cell receptor beta chain is from a study of vaccination effects on CD4 cells after COVID-19. Study-wide context: After the second dose, samples were taken at median day 72.

This clone was picked up a small number of times. Antigen: not known. The repertoire was sequenced with immunoSEQ multiplex PCR; TCRdb's copy has only in-frame clones and lacks some. The sample has 12,000 or so clones; roughly 70% are singletons. Trimming cost V 3 bases and J 3 bases; bases outside gene matches: 6. Germline-derived CDR1 and CDR2 are KGHSH and LQKENI. CDR3 length: 16 amino acids. The ViraFEST assay expanded antigen-specific CD4+ T cells with viral peptide pools before sequencing. An approximately ten-day culture period preceded the isolation of CD4+ T cells. Of the BNT162b2 and mRNA-1273 vaccines, participants received two doses of one or the other.

This TCR was recovered from a human donor who received a COVID-19 vaccine. The rearrangement joins TRBV18 to TRBJ2-2; 8 bases are shared with TRBD2. The source material was CD4+ T cells from PBMCs cultured with SARS-CoV-2 spike peptides, sampled after COVID-19 vaccination. CDR3 sequence reads: CASSPAERGYTGELFF. CDR3 in DNA: TGTGCCAGCTCACCGGCCGAGCGGGGGTACACCGGGGAGCTGTTTTTT.